Listed below are T cell receptor beta chains from one sample, sequenced in a study of cytotoxic CD8 clonotypes in ibrutinib-treated CLL. Sequencing was performed with immunoSEQ multiplex PCR; in TCRdb, only in-frame clones are kept and a portion is missing. Altogether more than 85,000 clones are present, roughly four fifths being singletons, with the ten largest covering 20% to 25%. Specimen: PBMCs, collected after 24 months of ibrutinib treatment. These TCRs come from a human donor with chronic lymphocytic leukemia. Each CDR3 is given with its conserved first and last residue. Fields, in order: clone size, V gene, D gene, J gene, CDR3 DNA, CDR3 protein. The D gene is left open where the match is weak. Expanded clones get a size class; other rows say once, few or many, or leave the size out.

clone_size: .
v_call: TRBV2
d_call: TRBD1
j_call: TRBJ2-1
cdr3_nt: TGTGCCAGCAGCAAGGACAGGGACAATGAGCAGTTCTTC
cdr3_aa: CASSKDRDNEQFF

clone_size: .
v_call: TRBV7-3
d_call: .
j_call: TRBJ2-5
cdr3_nt: TGTGCCAGCAGCTTAACGGCAGGAAAAGAGACCCAGTACTTC
cdr3_aa: CASSLTAGKETQYF

clone_size: .
v_call: TRBV7-3
d_call: TRBD1
j_call: TRBJ1-2
cdr3_nt: TGTGCCAGCAGCTTAACAGGGGGCACTAGCTATGGCTACACCTTC
cdr3_aa: CASSLTGGTSYGYTF

clone_size: once
v_call: TRBV19
d_call: .
j_call: TRBJ1-2
cdr3_nt: TGTGCCAGTAGCGGACAGATTAGAAATTATGGCTACACCTTC
cdr3_aa: CASSGQIRNYGYTF

clone_size: .
v_call: TRBV29-1
d_call: TRBD1
j_call: TRBJ1-2
cdr3_nt: TGCAGCGTTGAAGCGTGGGGACAGAACTATGGCTACACCTTC
cdr3_aa: CSVEAWGQNYGYTF

clone_size: many
v_call: TRBV6-1
d_call: TRBD1
j_call: TRBJ2-2
cdr3_nt: TGTGCCAGCACTCGGGACAGAAACACCGGGGAGCTGTTTTTT
cdr3_aa: CASTRDRNTGELFF

clone_size: .
v_call: TRBV13
d_call: .
j_call: TRBJ1-6
cdr3_nt: TGTGCCAGCAGCTCAAGCTCCTATAATTCACCCCTCCACTTT
cdr3_aa: CASSSSSYNSPLHF

clone_size: once
v_call: TRBV5-4
d_call: .
j_call: TRBJ1-2
cdr3_nt: TGTGCCAGCAGCAGCAAAACCGTGGTGGGGGGCGGCTACACCTTC
cdr3_aa: CASSSKTVVGGGYTF

clone_size: .
v_call: TRBV2
d_call: TRBD1
j_call: TRBJ2-6
cdr3_nt: TGTGCCAGCAGGATACAGGGGGCGCTTGGGGCCAACGTCCTGACTTTC
cdr3_aa: CASRIQGALGANVLTF

clone_size: .
v_call: TRBV6-1
d_call: .
j_call: TRBJ1-2
cdr3_nt: TGTGCCAGCAGTGAATCTTTTAGGGCAGCTAACTATGGCTACACCTTC
cdr3_aa: CASSESFRAANYGYTF

clone_size: few
v_call: TRBV30
d_call: .
j_call: TRBJ1-2
cdr3_nt: TGTGCCTGGAGCGCAAGGGGCAGGGAAGGACGTGGCTACACCTTC
cdr3_aa: CAWSARGREGRGYTF

clone_size: .
v_call: TRBV4-1
d_call: TRBD1
j_call: TRBJ2-7
cdr3_nt: TGCGCCAGCAGCCAAGGGTGGACAGGGGGCTACGAGCAGTACTTC
cdr3_aa: CASSQGWTGGYEQYF

clone_size: .
v_call: TRBV27
d_call: TRBD1
j_call: TRBJ1-5
cdr3_nt: TGTGCCAGCAGTTTGCAAGGGGGCCAACAGCCCCAGCATTTT
cdr3_aa: CASSLQGGQQPQHF

clone_size: .
v_call: TRBV6-1
d_call: .
j_call: TRBJ1-2
cdr3_nt: TGTGCCAGCAGTGAAATGGGGCAGTATGGCTACACCTTC
cdr3_aa: CASSEMGQYGYTF

clone_size: once
v_call: TRBV15
d_call: .
j_call: TRBJ2-1
cdr3_nt: TGTGCCACCAGCAGAGACACCGCATTAAATGAGCAGTTCTTC
cdr3_aa: CATSRDTALNEQFF

clone_size: .
v_call: TRBV30
d_call: TRBD2
j_call: TRBJ2-1
cdr3_nt: TGTGCCTGGAGTGAGGGGAGCGGGAGGGCCAATGAGCAGTTCTTC
cdr3_aa: CAWSEGSGRANEQFF

clone_size: .
v_call: TRBV5-1
d_call: .
j_call: TRBJ2-7
cdr3_nt: TGCGCCAGCAGCTTGGTGCTAGCAGGCGAGCAGTACTTC
cdr3_aa: CASSLVLAGEQYF

clone_size: .
v_call: TRBV7-3
d_call: .
j_call: TRBJ2-6
cdr3_nt: TGTGCCAGCGGATCAAACTCTGGGGCCAACGTCCTGACTTTC
cdr3_aa: CASGSNSGANVLTF

clone_size: few
v_call: TRBV25-1
d_call: .
j_call: TRBJ1-1
cdr3_nt: TGTGCCAGCAGTGAGGGAGCGTCAGCTTTCTTT
cdr3_aa: CASSEGASAFF

clone_size: .
v_call: TRBV10-3
d_call: .
j_call: TRBJ2-1
cdr3_nt: TGTGCCATCAGTGAGCCCATAAGCTACAATGAGCAGTTCTTC
cdr3_aa: CAISEPISYNEQFF

clone_size: .
v_call: TRBV29-1
d_call: TRBD2
j_call: TRBJ2-7
cdr3_nt: TGCAGCGTTGAAGCTTGGGTGGCGGCTAGCGGGAGTTACGAGCAGTACTTC
cdr3_aa: CSVEAWVAASGSYEQYF

clone_size: .
v_call: TRBV30
d_call: .
j_call: TRBJ2-7
cdr3_nt: TGTGCCTGGAGCATAGGAGGACAGTCGTACTTC
cdr3_aa: CAWSIGGQSYF

clone_size: .
v_call: TRBV6-1
d_call: TRBD1
j_call: TRBJ1-6
cdr3_nt: TGTGCCAGCAGTGAACAGGGGGCCAATTCACCCCTCCACTTT
cdr3_aa: CASSEQGANSPLHF

clone_size: .
v_call: TRBV11-3
d_call: TRBD1
j_call: TRBJ1-3
cdr3_nt: TGTGCCAGCAGCCGGGGACAGACCGCTGGAAACACCATATATTTT
cdr3_aa: CASSRGQTAGNTIYF

clone_size: .
v_call: TRBV9
d_call: .
j_call: TRBJ1-1
cdr3_nt: TGTGCCAGCAGCGTAGTTTCAGGCGATGAAGCTTTCTTT
cdr3_aa: CASSVVSGDEAFF

clone_size: .
v_call: TRBV29-1
d_call: TRBD1
j_call: TRBJ1-2
cdr3_nt: TGCAGCGTCCGAACCGGGACAGGGGTCGGCTACACCTTC
cdr3_aa: CSVRTGTGVGYTF

clone_size: .
v_call: TRBV6-1
d_call: .
j_call: TRBJ2-1
cdr3_nt: TGTGCCAGCGAGGGACCGCCAACCTACAATGAGCAGTTCTTC
cdr3_aa: CASEGPPTYNEQFF

clone_size: medium-sized
v_call: TRBV9
d_call: .
j_call: TRBJ1-2
cdr3_nt: TGTGCCAGCAGCCCCCCTACACCCGCTTATGGCTACACCTTC
cdr3_aa: CASSPPTPAYGYTF

clone_size: once
v_call: TRBV6-1
d_call: .
j_call: TRBJ1-5
cdr3_nt: TGTGCCAGCAGTGAAGGGGAGGAACTACAAAATAGCAATCAGCCCCAGCATTTT
cdr3_aa: CASSEGEELQNSNQPQHF

clone_size: .
v_call: TRBV7-2
d_call: .
j_call: TRBJ2-1
cdr3_nt: TGTGCCAGCAGCTTAGTTAGTCTCCAGTTCTTC
cdr3_aa: CASSLVSLQFF

clone_size: .
v_call: TRBV5-1
d_call: .
j_call: TRBJ1-5
cdr3_nt: TGCGCCAGCAGCTCGAGGGCAGGGAATAGCAATCAGCCCCAGCATTTT
cdr3_aa: CASSSRAGNSNQPQHF

clone_size: .
v_call: TRBV6-1
d_call: .
j_call: TRBJ1-1
cdr3_nt: TGTGCCAGCAGTGAATGGAAAGGGAACACTGAAGCTTTCTTT
cdr3_aa: CASSEWKGNTEAFF

clone_size: .
v_call: TRBV19
d_call: .
j_call: TRBJ2-7
cdr3_nt: TGTGCCAGTAGTATCCAGGTCGCCTACGAGCAGTACTTC
cdr3_aa: CASSIQVAYEQYF

clone_size: .
v_call: TRBV4-2
d_call: TRBD2
j_call: TRBJ2-7
cdr3_nt: TGTGCCAGCAGCCAAGATCTCGCGGGAGGGTACTACGAGCAGTACTTC
cdr3_aa: CASSQDLAGGYYEQYF

clone_size: .
v_call: TRBV7-3
d_call: TRBD1
j_call: TRBJ2-3
cdr3_nt: TGTGCCAGCAGCAAGACAGGGGCAAGTACAGATACGCAGTATTTT
cdr3_aa: CASSKTGASTDTQYF

clone_size: .
v_call: TRBV18
d_call: .
j_call: TRBJ1-5
cdr3_nt: TGTGCCAGCTCACCAGGGAGCGATCAGCCCCAGCATTTT
cdr3_aa: CASSPGSDQPQHF

clone_size: .
v_call: TRBV5-1
d_call: TRBD2
j_call: TRBJ2-7
cdr3_nt: TGCGCCAGCAGGTCTTTGAGCGGGAGTCTCTACGAGCAGTACTTC
cdr3_aa: CASRSLSGSLYEQYF

clone_size: .
v_call: TRBV11-3
d_call: .
j_call: TRBJ2-3
cdr3_nt: TGTGCCAGCCTTGTAGATACGCAGTATTTT
cdr3_aa: CASLVDTQYF

clone_size: few
v_call: TRBV28
d_call: .
j_call: TRBJ1-5
cdr3_nt: TGTGCCAGCAGTCTCAGACAGGTAGCCAATCAGCCCCAGCATTTT
cdr3_aa: CASSLRQVANQPQHF

clone_size: .
v_call: TRBV7-2
d_call: TRBD2
j_call: TRBJ2-3
cdr3_nt: TGTGCCAGCAGCTTAGCGTTATCTTTTAGCGGGGGACGGGAGACAGATACGCAGTATTTT
cdr3_aa: CASSLALSFSGGRETDTQYF

clone_size: .
v_call: TRBV6-4
d_call: .
j_call: TRBJ2-2
cdr3_nt: TGTGCCAGCTCTCCGGACGGGAGCACCGGGGAGCTGTTTTTT
cdr3_aa: CASSPDGSTGELFF

clone_size: few
v_call: TRBV11-2
d_call: .
j_call: TRBJ1-2
cdr3_nt: TGTGCCAGCAGCCCAGGGACCGGCGGTTGGGGCTACACCTTC
cdr3_aa: CASSPGTGGWGYTF

clone_size: .
v_call: TRBV2
d_call: TRBD1
j_call: TRBJ2-6
cdr3_nt: TGTGCCAGCAGGCGCGCGGGACAGGGATCTGGGGCCAACGTCCTGACTTTC
cdr3_aa: CASRRAGQGSGANVLTF

clone_size: .
v_call: TRBV7-2
d_call: .
j_call: TRBJ2-7
cdr3_nt: TGTGCCAGCAGCTCGTGGGGACAAAGGAACGAGCAGTACTTC
cdr3_aa: CASSSWGQRNEQYF

clone_size: .
v_call: TRBV5-1
d_call: TRBD2
j_call: TRBJ2-1
cdr3_nt: TGCGCCAGCAGCCCCGTTGGGACTAGCGGGAACGAGCAGTTCTTC
cdr3_aa: CASSPVGTSGNEQFF

clone_size: .
v_call: TRBV11-1
d_call: TRBD2
j_call: TRBJ2-6
cdr3_nt: TGTGCCAGCAGCTTAGGCCCCAATAGCGGGAGGTTTGGGGCCAACGTCCTGACTTTC
cdr3_aa: CASSLGPNSGRFGANVLTF

clone_size: .
v_call: TRBV6-5
d_call: TRBD1
j_call: TRBJ1-1
cdr3_nt: TGTGCCAGCAGTCGGACAGGGCGGAACACTGAAGCTTTCTTT
cdr3_aa: CASSRTGRNTEAFF

clone_size: .
v_call: TRBV28
d_call: TRBD1
j_call: TRBJ2-3
cdr3_nt: TGTGCCAGCAGTTTCCAGGGGGTGGGGCTTTCAGATACGCAGTATTTT
cdr3_aa: CASSFQGVGLSDTQYF

clone_size: .
v_call: TRBV27
d_call: TRBD2
j_call: TRBJ2-1
cdr3_nt: TGTGCCAGCAGTTCATTCCATCTAGCGGGAGGTCTCAATGAGCAGTTCTTC
cdr3_aa: CASSSFHLAGGLNEQFF

clone_size: .
v_call: TRBV10-3
d_call: .
j_call: TRBJ1-1
cdr3_nt: TGTGCCATCAGCGCGACAGGGAACACTGAAGCTTTCTTT
cdr3_aa: CAISATGNTEAFF

clone_size: .
v_call: TRBV7-8
d_call: .
j_call: TRBJ2-3
cdr3_nt: TGTGCCAGCAGCCTCAGGACCTACGAACGGGATACGCAGTATTTT
cdr3_aa: CASSLRTYERDTQYF

clone_size: .
v_call: TRBV27
d_call: .
j_call: TRBJ2-3
cdr3_nt: TGTGCCAGCAGCTTGGGATCCGCAGATACGCAGTATTTT
cdr3_aa: CASSLGSADTQYF

clone_size: .
v_call: TRBV9
d_call: .
j_call: TRBJ2-7
cdr3_nt: TGTGCCAGCAGCGGACAGGATTCATTCCGTAGCGAGCAGTACTTC
cdr3_aa: CASSGQDSFRSEQYF

clone_size: .
v_call: TRBV27
d_call: TRBD1
j_call: TRBJ2-3
cdr3_nt: TGTGCCAGCAGTTCCCCGACAGGGACGGTCACAGATACGCAGTATTTT
cdr3_aa: CASSSPTGTVTDTQYF

clone_size: once
v_call: TRBV7-2
d_call: .
j_call: TRBJ1-2
cdr3_nt: TGTGCCAGCAGCTTAGGAGGAGGTTCCAACTATGGCTACACCTTC
cdr3_aa: CASSLGGGSNYGYTF

clone_size: .
v_call: TRBV29-1
d_call: .
j_call: TRBJ1-1
cdr3_nt: TGCAGCGTTGAAGGAGTTTCAGGGGTGAACACTGAAGCTTTCTTT
cdr3_aa: CSVEGVSGVNTEAFF

clone_size: .
v_call: TRBV6-6
d_call: TRBD2
j_call: TRBJ2-1
cdr3_nt: TGTGCCAGCAGTCCTATTGGGAGGGGAACCTACAATGAGCAGTTCTTC
cdr3_aa: CASSPIGRGTYNEQFF

clone_size: .
v_call: TRBV7-8
d_call: TRBD2
j_call: TRBJ2-3
cdr3_nt: TGTGCCAGCAGCAAAGGGACTAGCGGGAGGTCAGATACGCAGTATTTT
cdr3_aa: CASSKGTSGRSDTQYF

clone_size: .
v_call: TRBV9
d_call: TRBD2
j_call: TRBJ2-7
cdr3_nt: TGTGCCAGCAGCGTAGGCACTAGCGGGGAGTACGAGCAGTACTTC
cdr3_aa: CASSVGTSGEYEQYF

clone_size: .
v_call: TRBV2
d_call: .
j_call: TRBJ2-3
cdr3_nt: TGTGCCAGCAGTGTGGTAGATACGCAGTATTTT
cdr3_aa: CASSVVDTQYF